Below, 13 T cell receptor beta chains from the same sample are listed, as sequenced in a study of blood T cell repertoires in COVID-19. Clones were sequenced by immunoSEQ multiplex PCR, and TCRdb holds only the in-frame ones, with some missing. The top ten hold around 4.3% of the sample, which has roughly 170,000 clones, approximately 87% seen once. Sequenced material: PBMCs or T cells enriched from blood (not recorded which). All receptors come from a woman aged 45-59 years who had recovered from COVID-19.

The chain uses TRBV24-1 and TRBJ2-2; D perhaps matches TRBD2 (6 bases). Germline V lookup: CDR1 KGHDR, CDR2 SFDVKD. Trimming removed 5 bases from V and 4 bases from J, with 10 bases in between. CDR3 length equals 14 residues. The DNA for the CDR3 is TGTGCCACCAGTGCCCAGGGAGGCACCGGGGAGCTGTTTTTT. Translated, it gives CATSAQGGTGELFF.

The rearrangement links TRBV5-4 to TRBJ2-3; no reliable D call. Germline CDR1 is SGHNT and CDR2 is YYREEE (reference sequence). This CDR3 region has 13 residues. Deletions cut 2 bases from V and 6 bases from J, with 10 bases between. Here the CDR3 reads CASSFVAWDTQYF. As DNA, the CDR3 is TGTGCCAGCAGCTTTGTAGCATGGGATACGCAGTATTTT.

The CDR3 region is CASSLGETVGGSPLHF. As DNA, the CDR3 is TGCGCCAGCAGCTTGGGGGAGACCGTCGGGGGTTCACCCCTCCACTTT. The V gene is TRBV5-1, the J gene TRBJ1-6, with a weak D call TRBD1 (5 bases). Per germline, CDR1 SGHRS and CDR2 YFSETQ. Deletions cut 0 bases from V and 9 bases from J, with 16 bases between. The CDR3 is made up of 16 amino acids.

The chain joins TRBV19 to TRBJ1-1, with TRBD1 as a possible D gene (5 bases). Germline-derived CDR1 and CDR2 are LNHDA and SQIVND (reference sequence). Trimming took 7 bases from V and 3 from J, leaving 15 bases between them. This CDR3 is 14 amino acids long. The CDR3 spells CASKHPGSYTEAFF. CDR3 coding DNA: TGTGCCAGTAAACATCCAGGGTCGTACACTGAAGCTTTCTTT.

J is TRBJ1-1 and V is TRBV3-1 (or the pseudogene TRBV3-2), with TRBD1 identical over 8 bases. The trim removed 4 bases at V and 3 bases at J, leaving 7 bases unmatched. CDR1 and CDR2 from the germline V gene are LGHDT and YNNKEL (reference sequence). The CDR3 length is 15 residues. The CDR3: CASSLQDRDDTEAFF. In nucleotides, the CDR3 is TGTGCCAGCAGCCTTCAGGACAGGGACGACACTGAAGCTTTCTTT.

The CDR3 DNA reads TGTGCCAGCAGCTACCCGACAGGGGGCTTGACTGAAGCTTTCTTT. It is translated as CASSYPTGGLTEAFF. The genes are TRBV5-6 and TRBJ1-1; TRBD1 agrees at 10 bases. The CDR3 covers 15 residues. V was clipped by 3 bases and J by 5 bases; unmatched bases: 7. The germline gives CDR1 SGHDT, CDR2 YYEEEE.

This clone was picked up one time. The rearrangement uses TRBV29-1 and TRBJ2-2; 9 bases line up with TRBD2. CDR1 is SQVTM, CDR2 ANQGSEA, per germline. The CDR3 totals 12 residues. V dropped 7 bases and J dropped 7; count of bases not matched to a gene: 4. The CDR3 DNA reads TGCAGCGGTAGCGGGAGCATCGGGGAGCTGTTTTTT. Residues: CSGSGSIGELFF.

J is TRBJ1-1 and V is TRBV11-2, with D possibly being TRBD1 (6 bases). CDR1 and CDR2 from the germline V gene are SGHAT and FQNNGV. V gave up 1 base and J gave up 1 base, with 10 bases separating them. CDR3 length: 15 residues. CDR3 sequence reads: CASSLVRGWNTEAFF. CDR3 in DNA: TGTGCCAGCAGCTTAGTCAGGGGTTGGAACACTGAAGCTTTCTTT.

The chain carries TRBV9 and TRBJ2-5; possible D gene TRBD2, 5 bases. The CDR3 is 14 residues long. V was pared by 1 base and J by 2 bases, with 9 bases between. Germline V CDR1 and CDR2: SGDLS, YYNGEE. The CDR3 sequence: CASSVPGVQETQYF. The DNA for the CDR3 is TGTGCCAGCAGCGTACCCGGGGTACAAGAGACCCAGTACTTC.

The chain uses TRBV10-3 and TRBJ2-3; 9 positions agree with TRBD1. Germline assignment: CDR1 ENHRY and CDR2 SYGVKD. The CDR3 is 14 amino acids. J gave up 7 bases and V 3 bases, and 5 bases lay outside the gene matches. CDR3 sequence (DNA): TGTGCCATCAGTGAATGGGACAGGGTACATACGCAGTATTTT. This codes for CAISEWDRVHTQYF.

In its sample, this clone was seen a few times. The sample carries other DNA sequences with the same CDR3. V and J are TRBV27 and TRBJ2-2; D not certain. V was trimmed by 6 bases and J by 1 base, leaving 9 bases between them. The CDR3 contains 14 residues. Germline V CDR1 and CDR2: MNHEY, SMNVEV (reference sequence). CDR3 region: CASRTSGNTGELFF. As DNA, the CDR3 is TGTGCCAGCAGGACTTCGGGGAACACCGGGGAGCTGTTTTTT.

The chain is built from TRBV9 and TRBJ2-3; D is undetermined. The CDR3 consists of 16 residues. Germline values: CDR1 SGDLS, CDR2 YYNGEE. The germline V and J ends were trimmed by 0 bases and 0 bases, with 11 bases remaining between them. The CDR3 DNA is TGTGCCAGCAGCGTAGCTCAGGCTACTAGCACAGATACGCAGTATTTT. Its translation: CASSVAQATSTDTQYF.

This clone was recorded a few times. The chain uses TRBV19 and TRBJ1-5, with 7 positions matching TRBD1. V gave up 6 bases and J gave up 10 bases; unmatched junction bases: 12. Germline CDR1 and CDR2: LNHDA and SQIVND (reference sequence). CDR3 length: 14 residues. CDR3 protein: CASSPRGQGLPQHF. CDR3 coding DNA: TGTGCCAGTAGCCCGAGGGGGCAGGGCCTTCCCCAGCATTTT.